This T cell receptor (beta chain) originates from a study of T cell responses to AZD1222 COVID-19 vaccine. Study-level background: Whether given at about 4 or about 12 weeks, second doses were pooled. General study findings and limits: Spike was spanned by vaccine-associated CD4 TCRs, which were dominant at 160-218 and 743-854. Donors in the cohort were predominantly white British and more often female, and clonal diversity was possibly underestimated. Repertoire collection took place solely once the T cell response had peaked.

Note on this clone: Its antigen is not known.

Only in-frame clones appear in the TCRdb table, and some are missing; sequencing was by immunoSEQ multiplex PCR. The sample gives 95,000 to 150,000 clones, over 80% of which show up once; roughly 13% is in the top ten. The source is an adult in good health. The sample in question was peripheral blood, obtained on day 0 of AZD1222 vaccination.

This chain's CDR3 is CASSPPGTGWKAFF. The CDR3 nucleotides are TGTGCCAGCAGCCCGCCCGGGACAGGGTGGAAAGCTTTCTTT. The rearrangement joins TRBV5-8 to TRBJ1-1; 9 bases align to TRBD1. The CDR3 extends over 14 amino acids. Germline lookup yields CDR1 SGHTS and CDR2 YDEGEE. Unmatched junction bases numbered 10, after V lost 4 bases and J lost 9 bases.